These 30 T cell receptor beta chains share one sample of origin, sequenced in a study of radiation and T cells in renal cell carcinoma. Generated by immunoSEQ multiplex PCR, the TCRdb table keeps only in-frame clones and is missing some. The data show 14,000 or so clones, over 60% seen once. Documented treatment: 15 Gy SBRT to primary tumor, nephrectomy 4 weeks later. The sample consisted of tumor tissue, taken from a patient whose treatment included radiotherapy and nephrectomy. The receptors here all came from a woman in her 70s with renal cell carcinoma.

The gene calls are TRBV7-6 and TRBJ2-7; tentatively, D is TRBD2 (7 bases). Germline loops: CDR1 SGHVS, CDR2 FNYEAQ. This CDR3 has 14 residues. V lost 4 bases to trimming and J lost 7 bases, with 17 bases between them. CDR3 protein: CASSSEGGPEEQYF. The DNA for the CDR3 is TGTGCCAGCAGCTCAGAGGGGGGGCCTGAGGAGCAGTACTTC.

This clone was detected a few times. The gene calls are TRBV29-1 and TRBJ2-3, with D perhaps given as TRBD1 or TRBD2 (5 bases each). The ends were cut back, 6 bases at V and 5 bases at J, with 12 bases in the middle. CDR3 length: 12 residues. The germline V gene encodes CDR1 SQVTM and CDR2 ANQGSEA. The CDR3 here is CSVGPGLDTQYF. CDR3 bases: TGCAGCGTGGGACCAGGGTTAGATACGCAGTATTTT.

The chain couples TRBV11-1 to TRBJ1-3; no definite D call. Deletions cut 5 bases from V and 2 bases from J, with 7 bases between. The CDR3 runs 13 residues. Germline V gene data show CDR1 as SGHAT and CDR2 as FQDESV (reference sequence). The CDR3 sequence: CASSGKPGNTIYF. The DNA of the CDR3 is TGTGCCAGCAGCGGAAAACCTGGAAACACCATATATTTT.

In its sample, this clone was seen a few times. DNA of the CDR3: TGTGCCAGCAGCTCCCCAGAGGGGGATGGTAGCTATGGCTACACCTTC. The encoded protein is CASSSPEGDGSYGYTF. The chain employs TRBV9 and TRBJ1-2, with a weak D call TRBD1 (6 bases). Trimming stripped 4 bases from V and 4 bases from J, with 20 bases between. Germline V gene sequence: CDR1 SGDLS, CDR2 YYNGEE. The CDR3 extends over 16 amino acids.

The chain couples TRBV4-1 to TRBJ1-3; D gene unclear. The germline CDR1 and CDR2 sequences are MGHRA and YSYEKL. Trimming removed 1 base from V and 0 bases from J, with 13 bases in between. The CDR3 consists of 17 residues. The CDR3: CASSQVLLLNSGNTIYF. The DNA for the CDR3 is TGCGCCAGCAGCCAAGTCCTGCTGCTGAACTCTGGAAACACCATATATTTT.

The V gene is TRBV6-5, the J gene TRBJ2-1, with 7 nucleotides matching TRBD1. Germline V gene lookup returns CDR1 MNHEY and CDR2 SVGAGI. This CDR3 spans 15 amino acids. V was clipped by 5 bases and J by 1 base; unmatched bases: 5. CDR3 DNA: TGTGCCAGCAGTATTCAGGGGGTTTCCTACAATGAGCAGTTCTTC. This encodes CASSIQGVSYNEQFF.

The J gene is TRBJ1-6, the V gene TRBV6-5; TRBD1 agrees at 10 bases. The CDR3 sequence is 14 residues long. Germline V gives CDR1 MNHEY, CDR2 SVGAGI. V was clipped by 4 bases and J by 9 bases; unmatched bases: 3. In DNA, the CDR3 is TGTGCCAGCAGTTTTGGGGACAGGGGTTCACCCCTCCACTTT. Amino acid sequence: CASSFGDRGSPLHF.

This clone was counted a few times. The chain links TRBV5-5 to TRBJ1-5; D may be TRBD1 (6 bases). The V gene lost 4 bases and the J gene lost 2 bases, with 10 bases spanning the gap. CDR3 length equals 14 residues. Germline CDR1 SGHKS, CDR2 YYEKEE (reference sequence). Here the CDR3 reads CASSHRQGNQPQHF. DNA for the CDR3: TGTGCCAGCAGCCATCGACAGGGCAATCAGCCCCAGCATTTT.

This rearrangement joins TRBV2 to TRBJ2-2, with 11 bases matching TRBD2. Germline V gives CDR1 SNHLY, CDR2 FYNNEI. The V gene end was trimmed by 5 bases and the J gene end by 6 bases; junction bases not matched to a gene: 5. The CDR3 is 15 residues long. CDR3 DNA: TGTGCCAGCAGTTTTAGCGGGGGGGCCTCCGGGGAGCTGTTTTTT. Translating it yields CASSFSGGASGELFF.

This chain joins TRBV12-5 and TRBJ2-1; either TRBD1 or TRBD2 may fit D (6 bases each). Trimming cost V 6 bases and J 4 bases, with 22 bases left between them. This CDR3 contains 17 residues. The germline V gene has CDR1 LGHNT and CDR2 FRNRAP. CDR3: CASGSSWGADRYNEQFF. In DNA, the CDR3 is TGTGCTAGTGGCTCAAGTTGGGGGGCGGACCGTTACAATGAGCAGTTCTTC.

Here the CDR3 DNA reads TGCGCCAGCAGCCGGCTAGCGGACGACACAGATACGCAGTATTTT. Protein product: CASSRLADDTDTQYF. The V call is TRBV4-1, the J call TRBJ2-3; 7 nucleotides match TRBD2. V lost 4 bases to trimming and J lost 2 bases; unmatched junction nucleotides: 6. The CDR3 has 15 amino acids. Germline V gives CDR1 MGHRA, CDR2 YSYEKL.

This sequence joins TRBV4-1 and TRBJ2-7; perhaps TRBD2 as D (5 bases). Per germline, CDR1 MGHRA and CDR2 YSYEKL. Trimming left V 2 bases short and J 1 base short, with 18 bases between. This CDR3 region has 17 residues. CDR3 DNA: TGCGCCAGCAGCCAACTTCCGAGGGTGCTAACTTCCTACGAGCAGTACTTC. Its protein product is CASSQLPRVLTSYEQYF.

The chain is built from TRBV5-4 and TRBJ1-4, with 7 bases aligning to TRBD1. Germline V CDR1 and CDR2: SGHNT, YYREEE (reference sequence). This CDR3 has 15 residues. The trim removed 4 bases at V and 3 bases at J, leaving 6 bases unmatched. CDR3 sequence (DNA): TGTGCCAGCAGCACACGACAGGGTTCTAATGAAAAACTGTTTTTT. This translates into CASSTRQGSNEKLFF.

The chain couples TRBV6-6 to TRBJ2-5, with 9 bases matching TRBD2. V shed 8 bases and J 4 bases; nucleotides not matched to a gene: 11. This CDR3 has 15 amino acids. Germline loops: CDR1 MNHNY, CDR2 SVGAGI (reference sequence). The CDR3 here is CASGARLAESETQYF. The CDR3 DNA follows: TGTGCCAGCGGAGCGCGACTAGCGGAATCAGAGACCCAGTACTTC.

Remarks on this clone: Other DNA sequences within the sample encode an identical CDR3. This rearrangement joins TRBV2 to TRBJ2-7, with 7 positions matching TRBD2. From germline, CDR1 is SNHLY and CDR2 FYNNEI. J lost 0 bases, V lost 8 bases, and 4 bases had no gene match. CDR3 length: 13 residues. Here the CDR3 reads CASGGRPSYEQYF. The CDR3 DNA is TGTGCCAGCGGCGGGAGACCCTCCTACGAGCAGTACTTC.

The DNA of the CDR3 is TGTGCCAGCGCTACTAATGAAAAACTGTTTTTT. As protein: CASATNEKLFF. The chain joins TRBV6-6 to TRBJ1-4; D is undetermined. The CDR3 consists of 11 residues. Deletions cut 8 bases from V and 2 bases from J, with 3 bases between. The germline V gene has CDR1 MNHNY and CDR2 SVGAGI (reference sequence).

V gene TRBV6-5 combines with J gene TRBJ1-3; D might be TRBD1 (5 bases). Trimming shortened V by 7 bases and J by 5 bases, and 12 bases separated the two germline ends. CDR1 and CDR2 (germline): MNHEY, SVGAGI. The CDR3 runs to 13 residues. Here the CDR3 DNA reads TGTGCCAGCACCGACGGGGGTAGAAACACCATATATTTT. Its protein product is CASTDGGRNTIYF.

The J gene is TRBJ1-4, the V gene TRBV2; D is unclear. This CDR3 has 16 amino acids. Germline loops: CDR1 SNHLY, CDR2 FYNNEI. The ends were cut back, 4 bases at V and 6 bases at J, with 18 bases in the middle. The CDR3 sequence is CASSGPLWRTHEKLFF. In nucleotides, the CDR3 is TGTGCCAGCAGTGGCCCCCTGTGGCGGACGCATGAAAAACTGTTTTTT.

DNA for the CDR3: TGTGCCAGCAGCGTAGGAAGGCAAGAGACCCAGTACTTC. This gives the protein CASSVGRQETQYF. This chain joins TRBV9 and TRBJ2-5; D not resolved. This CDR3 contains 13 residues. CDR1 and CDR2 from the germline V gene are SGDLS and YYNGEE. V lost 0 bases to trimming and J lost 2 bases, with 5 bases between them.

This chain uses TRBV6-5 with TRBJ1-1, with a tentative D call TRBD1 (6 bases). V was cut by 3 bases and J by 4 bases, with 12 bases left in between. The CDR3 sequence is 14 residues long. In germline, CDR1 is MNHEY, CDR2 SVGAGI. CDR3 loop: CASSYGGLTTEAFF. DNA for the CDR3: TGTGCCAGCAGTTATGGGGGGCTCACCACTGAAGCTTTCTTT.

The chain employs TRBV21-1 and TRBJ2-7; TRBD2 is the table's D call and was not checked against the DNA. TRBV21-1 is a recognized pseudogene. This CDR3 is 15 amino acids long. The CDR3 DNA reads TGTGCCAGCAGCCTTGCGACTAGCGGGACATACGAGCAGTACTTC. Translating it yields CASSLATSGTYEQYF.

The chain uses TRBV5-6 and TRBJ1-2; TRBD1 might be the D (5 bases). V lost 2 bases and J 6 bases, leaving 11 bases between the germline ends. This CDR3 spans 13 amino acids. Germline-derived CDR1 and CDR2 are SGHDT and YYEEEE. The CDR3 bases are TGTGCCAGCAGCTTTGGGACCGGCCATGGCTACACCTTC. Translated: CASSFGTGHGYTF.

The genes are TRBV6-1 and TRBJ2-1; tentatively, D is TRBD2 (6 bases). Deletions cut 2 bases from V and 2 bases from J, with 10 bases between. The CDR3 is 15 amino acids. Germline V gene sequence: CDR1 MNHNS, CDR2 SASEGT. Here the CDR3 DNA reads TGTGCCAGCAGTGAAATTCCGGGGGCCTACAATGAGCAGTTCTTC. Amino acid sequence: CASSEIPGAYNEQFF.

The chain uses TRBV6-1 and TRBJ2-7; 11 bases fit TRBD2. The CDR3 covers 13 residues. Germline V lookup: CDR1 MNHNS, CDR2 SASEGT. V shed 8 bases and J 3 bases; nucleotides not matched to a gene: 3. Here the CDR3 reads CASHLAGGYEQYF. The CDR3 coding sequence is TGTGCCAGCCACCTAGCGGGAGGCTACGAGCAGTACTTC.

CDR3 sequence (DNA): TGTGCCAGCAGCGCAGGGACAGGGGGCTCACGTAGTGAAAAACTGTTTTTT. This sequence encodes CASSAGTGGSRSEKLFF. This chain joins TRBV7-9 and TRBJ1-4, with 12 bases identical to TRBD1. After removal of 5 bases from V and 7 bases from J, the junction contained 11 bases not matched to a gene. The CDR3 has 17 residues. The V gene's germline CDR1 is SEHNR and CDR2 FQNEAQ (reference sequence).

This chain uses TRBV5-4 with TRBJ1-2; TRBD1 might be the D (5 bases). Trimming left V 1 base short and J 8 bases short, with 9 bases between. Germline loops: CDR1 SGHNT, CDR2 YYREEE (reference sequence). The CDR3 is 12 amino acids. Here the CDR3 DNA reads TGTGCCAGCAGCTTGTCCGGGGCCGGCTACACCTTC. This codes for CASSLSGAGYTF.

This chain joins TRBV7-2 and TRBJ1-1, with 8 positions matching TRBD1. This CDR3 is 15 amino acids long. Germline CDR1 reads SGHTA; CDR2 reads FQGNSA. The J segment lost 0 bases and the V segment lost 5 bases, leaving 5 bases of the junction unmatched. The CDR3 bases are TGTGCCAGCAGCCATCCGACAGGGGTGAACACTGAAGCTTTCTTT. It translates to CASSHPTGVNTEAFF.

The V and J genes are TRBV27 and TRBJ2-6; D gene unclear. V lost 5 bases and J lost 8, with 16 bases in between. The CDR3 is 15 residues long. Germline V lookup: CDR1 MNHEY, CDR2 SMNVEV (reference sequence). In DNA, the CDR3 is TGTGCCAGCAGTCCTGGACCCTCATGGTCCAACGTCCTGACTTTC. This translates into CASSPGPSWSNVLTF.

By share, this clone ranks as medium-sized (0.01 to 0.1%). The chain carries TRBV18 and TRBJ2-7, with D possibly being TRBD1 or TRBD2 (5 bases each). Germline V CDR1 and CDR2: KGHSH, LQKENI. The CDR3 has 14 residues. Trimming cost V 0 bases and J 7 bases, with 13 bases left between them. The CDR3, as DNA: TGTGCCAGCTCACCACCGCACGGGGCTGAGGAGCAGTACTTC. Amino acid sequence: CASSPPHGAEEQYF. The full variable domain, with the rest looked up from reference TRBV18 and TRBJ2-7, is NAGVMQNPRHLVRRRGQEARLRCSPMKGHSHVYWYRQLPEEGLKFMVYLQKENIIDESGMPKERFSAEFPKEGPSILRIQQVVRGDSAAYFCASSPPHGAEEQYFGPGTRLTVT.

The V gene is TRBV9, the J gene TRBJ2-5; 14 positions match TRBD2. V lost 3 bases to trimming and J lost 4 bases; unmatched junction nucleotides: 5. CDR3 length: 16 amino acids. Germline V CDR1 and CDR2: SGDLS, YYNGEE. In DNA form, the CDR3 reads TGTGCCAGCAGCGCAGGGACTAGCGGGAGTTCAGAGACCCAGTACTTC. Translation: CASSAGTSGSSETQYF. Using reference TRBV9 and TRBJ2-5 for the parts outside the CDR3, the full variable domain is DSGVTQTPKHLITATGQRVTLRCSPRSGDLSVYWYQQSLDQGLQFLIQYYNGEERAKGNILERFSAQQFPDLHSELNLSSLELGDSALYFCASSAGTSGSSETQYFGPGTRLLVL.